This T cell receptor (beta chain) stems from a study of shared clonotypes between healthy human individuals. Looking at the study overall: Researchers assigned three CD4 naive, three CD4 memory, two CD8 naive and one CD8 memory plate to each donor. Findings and limits, study-wide: On the whole, naive subsets had larger estimated richness than memory subsets had. Generation probability values for non-shared clonotypes were lower than those for clonotypes shared by all four donors.

The data were produced by immunoSEQ multiplex PCR, yet TCRdb's version contains in-frame clones alone and is incomplete. The sample comprises 730,000 or so clones, roughly 78% of which are singletons, and approximately 2% rests with the top ten. CDR1 LNHDA and CDR2 SQIVND come from the germline V gene (reference sequence). This CDR3 spans 15 amino acids. The V and J ends lost 5 bases and 5 bases, in that order; junction bases with no gene match: 6. Regarding this clone: The antigen is undetermined.

The chain couples TRBV19 to TRBJ2-7, with 13 bases identical to TRBD2. This TCR was sampled from a woman aged 25 to 39 in good health. Source material: memory CD4+ T cells sorted from blood. Described subset: CD45RA-negative fraction. CDR3 loop: CASSPTSGRVNEQYF. In DNA form, the CDR3 reads TGTGCCAGTAGTCCTACTAGCGGGAGGGTCAACGAGCAGTACTTC.